These T cell receptor beta chains were read from a single sample in a study of cytotoxic CD8 clonotypes in ibrutinib-treated CLL. Sequencing was performed with immunoSEQ multiplex PCR; in TCRdb, only in-frame clones are kept and a portion is missing. Of 250,000 to 350,000 clones in the sample, 60% to 80% are singletons; the top ten hold 5.6%. This material consisted of PBMCs, taken at disease progression, from a patient treated with ibrutinib. These receptors originate from a human donor with chronic lymphocytic leukemia. Each CDR3 is given with its conserved first and last residue. Each record gives: CDR3 protein, V gene, J gene, D gene, clone size. A D gene is named only where the DNA matches it firmly. Expanded clones are given a class, and other clones once, few, many or no size at all.

CDR3 protein: CASSFSGLEGYEQYF
V gene: TRBV11-2
J gene: TRBJ2-7
D gene: -
clone size: -

CDR3 protein: CASSYTGDKDEQYF
V gene: TRBV5-4
J gene: TRBJ2-7
D gene: TRBD1
clone size: -

CDR3 protein: CASSRGGGYTF
V gene: TRBV19
J gene: TRBJ1-2
D gene: -
clone size: -

CDR3 protein: CASSVVSGGSYNEQFF
V gene: TRBV9
J gene: TRBJ2-1
D gene: -
clone size: -

CDR3 protein: CASSLGTGHNYGYTF
V gene: TRBV5-6
J gene: TRBJ1-2
D gene: -
clone size: -

CDR3 protein: CASSLDLSSYEQYF
V gene: TRBV5-4
J gene: TRBJ2-7
D gene: -
clone size: few

CDR3 protein: CASSQDRSSYNEQFF
V gene: TRBV7-6
J gene: TRBJ2-1
D gene: TRBD1
clone size: -

CDR3 protein: CASSLAGNSYNEQFF
V gene: TRBV11-1
J gene: TRBJ2-1
D gene: -
clone size: -

CDR3 protein: CSVARGQENYGYTF
V gene: TRBV29-1
J gene: TRBJ1-2
D gene: TRBD1
clone size: -

CDR3 protein: CASSSMGDTQYF
V gene: TRBV6-5
J gene: TRBJ2-3
D gene: -
clone size: many

CDR3 protein: CASARTGQETQYF
V gene: TRBV19
J gene: TRBJ2-5
D gene: TRBD1
clone size: -

CDR3 protein: CASSDRDSNYEAFF
V gene: TRBV5-1
J gene: TRBJ1-1
D gene: TRBD1
clone size: once

CDR3 protein: CASKPGQGRQFF
V gene: TRBV2
J gene: TRBJ2-1
D gene: TRBD1
clone size: few

CDR3 protein: CASSLGSEGYEQYF
V gene: TRBV5-1
J gene: TRBJ2-7
D gene: -
clone size: -

CDR3 protein: CASSVVGGAVNTGELFF
V gene: TRBV9
J gene: TRBJ2-2
D gene: TRBD1
clone size: -

CDR3 protein: CASSILGTSEKLFF
V gene: TRBV19
J gene: TRBJ1-4
D gene: -
clone size: -

CDR3 protein: CASSPQVHTDTQYF
V gene: TRBV18
J gene: TRBJ2-3
D gene: -
clone size: -